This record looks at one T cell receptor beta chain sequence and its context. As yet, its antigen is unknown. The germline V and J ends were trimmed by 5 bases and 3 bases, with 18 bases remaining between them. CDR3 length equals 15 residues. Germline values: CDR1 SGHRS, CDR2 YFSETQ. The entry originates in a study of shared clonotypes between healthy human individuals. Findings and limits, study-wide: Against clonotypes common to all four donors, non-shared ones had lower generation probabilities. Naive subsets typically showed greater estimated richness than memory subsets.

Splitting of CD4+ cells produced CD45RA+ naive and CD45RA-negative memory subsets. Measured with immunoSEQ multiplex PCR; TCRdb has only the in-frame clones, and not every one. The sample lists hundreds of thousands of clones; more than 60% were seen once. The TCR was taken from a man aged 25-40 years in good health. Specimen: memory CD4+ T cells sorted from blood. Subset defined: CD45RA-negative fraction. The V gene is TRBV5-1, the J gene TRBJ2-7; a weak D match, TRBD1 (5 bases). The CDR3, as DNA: TGCGCCAGCAGGGTTCTGCCACAGGATAACTACGAGCAGTACTTC. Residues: CASRVLPQDNYEQYF.